The source of this TCR beta chain is a study of control samples from healthy donors and cancer patients. Germline CDR1 reads LGHNA; CDR2 reads YSLEER. Trimming took off 3 bases at V and 0 bases at J, with 24 bases between the two ends. The CDR3 runs 20 residues. Generated by immunoSEQ multiplex PCR, the TCRdb table keeps only in-frame clones and is missing some. The sample has around 52,000 clones, around 90% seen once. Sequencing input: PBMCs. This chain links TRBV4-3 with TRBJ2-1; TRBD1 is a possible D gene (6 bases). The TCR sequence derives from a man younger than 40 with colorectal cancer. CDR3 DNA sequence: TGCGCCAGCAGCCACTTAACCCCCTTTGACTCGGACAGCTCCTACAATGAGCAGTTCTTC. Its protein is CASSHLTPFDSDSSYNEQFF.